This T cell receptor beta chain came from a study of OX40 agonist ivuxolimab in advanced cancers. Across the whole study: Ivuxolimab, which patients received intravenously every 2 weeks, was dosed at 0.01 to 10 mg/kg. General study results and limits: At 0.1 to 3.0 mg/kg, clonal expansion of CD4+ and CD8+ blood T cells had occurred by week 6. CD4+ T cells averaged fewer expanded clones than CD8+ T cells.

About this clone: The antigen remains unidentified.

Produced via immunoSEQ multiplex PCR; TCRdb's table is partial and in-frame only. The sample holds 98,000 or so clones, roughly 87% seen once. Prior autoimmune disease or systemic immunosuppression barred patients. The CDR3 runs 15 residues. With 6 bases clipped from V and 3 bases from J, the junction kept 4 bases outside the gene matches. Germline-derived CDR1 and CDR2 are MNHNY and SVGAGI (reference sequence). The clonotype was recovered from an adult with an advanced solid tumor such as melanoma, head and neck, liver or kidney cancer. The material was CD4+ or CD8+ T cells sorted from blood, obtained in a trial of the OX40 agonist ivuxolimab. This sequence joins TRBV6-6 and TRBJ2-3; 12 bases agree with TRBD2. Here the CDR3 DNA reads TGTGCCAGCAGCCGGACTAGCGGGGTGACAGATACGCAGTATTTT. This translates into CASSRTSGVTDTQYF.